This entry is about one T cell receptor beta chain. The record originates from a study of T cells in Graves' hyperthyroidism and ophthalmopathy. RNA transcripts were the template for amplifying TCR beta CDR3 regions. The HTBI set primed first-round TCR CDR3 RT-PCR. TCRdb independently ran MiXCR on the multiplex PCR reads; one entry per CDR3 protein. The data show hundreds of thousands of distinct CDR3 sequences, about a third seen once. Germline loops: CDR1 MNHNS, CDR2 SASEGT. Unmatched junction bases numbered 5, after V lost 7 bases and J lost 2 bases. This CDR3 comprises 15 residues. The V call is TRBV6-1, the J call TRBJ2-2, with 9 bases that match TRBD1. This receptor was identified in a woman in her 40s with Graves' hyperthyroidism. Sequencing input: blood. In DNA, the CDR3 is TGTGCCAGCACCGACACAGGGGGCAACACCGGGGAGCTGTTTTTT. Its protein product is CASTDTGGNTGELFF.